This T cell receptor beta chain was sequenced for a study of technical replicates of blood from a few donors. Clones were sequenced by immunoSEQ multiplex PCR, and TCRdb holds only the in-frame ones, with some missing. The table includes 80,000 to 90,000 clones, about 94% detected once. The CDR3 sequence is 16 residues long. CDR1 and CDR2 (germline): SGDLS, YYNGEE. J was trimmed by 0 bases and V by 7 bases; bases with no gene match: 11. The sequence was obtained from a human donor in good health. The sample taken for sequencing was T cells isolated from PBMCs. The V and J genes are TRBV9 and TRBJ2-3, with 7 positions matching TRBD2. The CDR3 protein is CASRRGTPRSTDTQYF. The CDR3 DNA follows: TGTGCCAGCCGGCGGGGGACCCCACGAAGCACAGATACGCAGTATTTT.